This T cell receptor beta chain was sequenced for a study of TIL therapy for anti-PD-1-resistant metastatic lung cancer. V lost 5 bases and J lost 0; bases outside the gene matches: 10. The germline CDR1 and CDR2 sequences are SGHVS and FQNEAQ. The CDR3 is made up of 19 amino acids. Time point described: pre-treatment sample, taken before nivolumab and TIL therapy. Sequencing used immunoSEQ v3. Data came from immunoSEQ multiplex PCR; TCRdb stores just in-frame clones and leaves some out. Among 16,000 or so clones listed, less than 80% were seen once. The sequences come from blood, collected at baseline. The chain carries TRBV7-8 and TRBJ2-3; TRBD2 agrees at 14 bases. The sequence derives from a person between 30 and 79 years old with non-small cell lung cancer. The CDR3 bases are TGTGCCAGCAGCCGCCTGACTAGCGGGGGGGCTATGAGCACAGATACGCAGTATTTT. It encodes CASSRLTSGGAMSTDTQYF. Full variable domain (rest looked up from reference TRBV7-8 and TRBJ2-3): GAGVSQSPRYKVAKRGQDVALRCDPISGHVSLFWYQQALGQGPEFLTYFQNEAQLDKSGLPSDRFFAERPEGSVSTLKIQRTQQEDSAVYLCASSRLTSGGAMSTDTQYFGPGTRLTVL.